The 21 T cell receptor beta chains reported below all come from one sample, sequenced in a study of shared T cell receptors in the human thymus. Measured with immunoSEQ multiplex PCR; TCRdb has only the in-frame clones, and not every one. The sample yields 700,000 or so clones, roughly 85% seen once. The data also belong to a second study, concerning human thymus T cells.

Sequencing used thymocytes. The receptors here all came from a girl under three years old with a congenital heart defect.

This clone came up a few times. The CDR3 region is CASSPTGGIGNTIYF. For the CDR3, the DNA is TGCGCCAGCAGCCCTACGGGAGGTATAGGAAACACCATATATTTT. The V call is TRBV4-3, the J call TRBJ1-3; D uncertain. Looked up from germline, CDR1 is LGHNA and CDR2 is YSLEER. Trimming stripped 4 bases from V and 4 bases from J, with 14 bases between. The CDR3 sequence is 15 residues long.

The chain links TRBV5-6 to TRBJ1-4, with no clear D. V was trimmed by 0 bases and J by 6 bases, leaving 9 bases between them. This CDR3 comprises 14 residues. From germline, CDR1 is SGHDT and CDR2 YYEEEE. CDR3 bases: TGTGCCAGCAGCTTGGGCAGGAAGCATGAAAAACTGTTTTTT. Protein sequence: CASSLGRKHEKLFF.

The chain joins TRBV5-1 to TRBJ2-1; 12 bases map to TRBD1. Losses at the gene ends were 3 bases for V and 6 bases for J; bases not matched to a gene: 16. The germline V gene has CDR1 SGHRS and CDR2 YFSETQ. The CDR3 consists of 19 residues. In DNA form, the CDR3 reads TGCGCCAGCAGCTCGAGGGACAGGGGGCTATTTCGAATAAGCAATGAGCAGTTCTTC. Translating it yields CASSSRDRGLFRISNEQFF. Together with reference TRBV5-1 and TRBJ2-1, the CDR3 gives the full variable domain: KAGVTQTPRYLIKTRGQQVTLSCSPISGHRSVSWYQQTPGQGLQFLFEYFSETQRNKGNFPGRFSGRQFSNSRSEMNVSTLELGDSALYLCASSSRDRGLFRISNEQFFGPGTRLTVL.

The CDR3 loop reads CASSYQAVGETQYF. In DNA form, the CDR3 reads TGTGCCAGCAGTTATCAGGCCGTTGGGGAGACCCAGTACTTC. The chain carries TRBV6-6 and TRBJ2-5; D uncertain. Germline lookup yields CDR1 MNHNY and CDR2 SVGAGI (reference sequence). V dropped 3 bases and J dropped 5 bases, with 13 bases sitting between them. This CDR3 contains 14 residues.

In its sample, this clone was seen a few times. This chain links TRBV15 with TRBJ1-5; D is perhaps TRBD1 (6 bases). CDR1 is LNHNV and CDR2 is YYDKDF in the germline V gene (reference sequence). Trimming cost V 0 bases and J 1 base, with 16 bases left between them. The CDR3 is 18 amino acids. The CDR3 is CATSRDGQTYGSNQPQHF. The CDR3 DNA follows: TGTGCCACCAGCAGAGATGGACAGACCTATGGGAGCAATCAGCCCCAGCATTTT.

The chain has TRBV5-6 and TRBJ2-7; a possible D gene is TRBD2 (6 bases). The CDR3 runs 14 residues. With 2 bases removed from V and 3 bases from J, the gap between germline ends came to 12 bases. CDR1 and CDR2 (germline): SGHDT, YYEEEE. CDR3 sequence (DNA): TGTGCCAGCAGCTTTAAAACGGGGGACTACGAGCAGTACTTC. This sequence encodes CASSFKTGDYEQYF.

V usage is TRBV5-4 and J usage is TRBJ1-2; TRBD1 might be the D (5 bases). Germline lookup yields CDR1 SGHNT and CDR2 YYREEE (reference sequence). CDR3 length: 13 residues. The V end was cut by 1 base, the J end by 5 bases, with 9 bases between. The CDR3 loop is CASSLLGLYGYTF. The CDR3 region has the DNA TGTGCCAGCAGCTTGTTGGGACTTTATGGCTACACCTTC.

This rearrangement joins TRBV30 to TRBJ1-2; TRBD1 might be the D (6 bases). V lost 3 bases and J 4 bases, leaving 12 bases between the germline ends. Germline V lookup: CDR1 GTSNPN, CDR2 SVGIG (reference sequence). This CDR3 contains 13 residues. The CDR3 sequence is CAWRRGQFYGYTF. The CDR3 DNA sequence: TGTGCCTGGAGAAGAGGACAGTTCTATGGCTACACCTTC.

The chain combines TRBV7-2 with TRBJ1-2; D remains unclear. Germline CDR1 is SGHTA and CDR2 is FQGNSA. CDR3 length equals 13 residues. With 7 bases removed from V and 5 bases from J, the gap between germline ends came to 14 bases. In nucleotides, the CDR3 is TGTGCCAGCATCACCGATCGACATTATGGCTACACCTTC. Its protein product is CASITDRHYGYTF.

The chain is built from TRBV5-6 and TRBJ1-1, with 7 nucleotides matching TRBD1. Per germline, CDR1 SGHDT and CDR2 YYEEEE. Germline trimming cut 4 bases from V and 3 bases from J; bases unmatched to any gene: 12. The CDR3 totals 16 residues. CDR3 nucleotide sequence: TGTGCCAGCAGCCCCCAGAGCAACAGGGGTTACACTGAAGCTTTCTTT. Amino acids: CASSPQSNRGYTEAFF. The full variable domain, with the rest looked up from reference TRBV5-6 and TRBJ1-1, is DAGVTQSPTHLIKTRGQQVTLRCSPKSGHDTVSWYQQALGQGPQFIFQYYEEEERQRGNFPDRFSGHQFPNYSSELNVNALLLGDSALYLCASSPQSNRGYTEAFFGQGTRLTVV.

In nucleotides, the CDR3 is TGTGCCATCAGTGAAAAGCAAAATTCACCCCTCCACTTT. Translated: CAISEKQNSPLHF. The chain combines TRBV10-3 with TRBJ1-6, with D uncertain. Trimming shortened V by 3 bases and J by 7 bases, and 7 bases separated the two germline ends. CDR1 is ENHRY, CDR2 SYGVKD, per germline. The CDR3 covers 13 residues.

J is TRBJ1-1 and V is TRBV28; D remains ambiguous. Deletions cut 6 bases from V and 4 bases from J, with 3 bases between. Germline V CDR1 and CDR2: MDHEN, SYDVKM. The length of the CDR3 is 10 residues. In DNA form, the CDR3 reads TGTGCCAGCAGCCGCACTGAAGCTTTCTTT. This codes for CASSRTEAFF.

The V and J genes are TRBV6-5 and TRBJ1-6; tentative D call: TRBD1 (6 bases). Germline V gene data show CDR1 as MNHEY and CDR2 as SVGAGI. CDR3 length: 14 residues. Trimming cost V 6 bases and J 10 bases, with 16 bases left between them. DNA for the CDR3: TGTGCCAGCAGGGAACCGGGACACCACTCACCCCTCCACTTT. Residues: CASREPGHHSPLHF.

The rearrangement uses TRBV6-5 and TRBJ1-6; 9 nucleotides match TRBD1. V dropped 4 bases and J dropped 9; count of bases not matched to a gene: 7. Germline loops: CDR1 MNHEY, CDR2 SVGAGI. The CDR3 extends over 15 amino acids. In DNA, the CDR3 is TGTGCCAGCAGTTTCGGGACAGGGACGGGTTCACCCCTCCACTTT. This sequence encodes CASSFGTGTGSPLHF.

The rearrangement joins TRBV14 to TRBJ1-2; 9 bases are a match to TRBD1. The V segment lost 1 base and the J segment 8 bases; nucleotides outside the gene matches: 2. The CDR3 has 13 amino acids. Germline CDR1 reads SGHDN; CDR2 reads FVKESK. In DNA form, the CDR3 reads TGTGCCAGCAGCCAAGGGGACAGGGTGGGCTACACCTTC. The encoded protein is CASSQGDRVGYTF.

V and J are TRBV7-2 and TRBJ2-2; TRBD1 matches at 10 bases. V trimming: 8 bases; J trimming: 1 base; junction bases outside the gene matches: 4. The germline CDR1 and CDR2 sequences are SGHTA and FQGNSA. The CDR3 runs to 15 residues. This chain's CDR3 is CASRQGAVNTGELFF. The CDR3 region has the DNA TGTGCCAGCCGACAGGGGGCGGTGAACACCGGGGAGCTGTTTTTT.

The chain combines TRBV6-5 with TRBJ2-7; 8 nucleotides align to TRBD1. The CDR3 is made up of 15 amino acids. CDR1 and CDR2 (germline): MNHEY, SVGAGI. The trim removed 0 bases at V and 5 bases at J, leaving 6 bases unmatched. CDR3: CASSYSGQGMDEQYF. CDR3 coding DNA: TGTGCCAGCAGTTACTCCGGACAGGGCATGGACGAGCAGTACTTC.

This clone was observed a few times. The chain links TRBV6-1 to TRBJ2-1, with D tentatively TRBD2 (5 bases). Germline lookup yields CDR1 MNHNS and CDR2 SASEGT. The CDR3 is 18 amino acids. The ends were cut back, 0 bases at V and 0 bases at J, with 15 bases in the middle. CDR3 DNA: TGTGCCAGCAGTGAAGCGCAGAGAGGGTTAAGCTCCTACAATGAGCAGTTCTTC. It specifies CASSEAQRGLSSYNEQFF.

The CDR3 sequence is CASSPPALAGTDTQYF. In DNA form, the CDR3 reads TGTGCCAGCTCACCACCGGCACTAGCGGGAACAGATACGCAGTATTTT. This chain links TRBV18 with TRBJ2-3; TRBD2 matches 10 bases. The germline gives CDR1 KGHSH, CDR2 LQKENI. The V and J ends lost 0 bases and 3 bases, in that order; junction bases with no gene match: 3. The CDR3 runs 16 residues.

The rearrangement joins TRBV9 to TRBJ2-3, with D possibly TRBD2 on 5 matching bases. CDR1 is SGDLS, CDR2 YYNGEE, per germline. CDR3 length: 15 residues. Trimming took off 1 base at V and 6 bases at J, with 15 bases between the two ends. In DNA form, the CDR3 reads TGTGCCAGCAGCGTACTATGGGAGCCATGGGATACGCAGTATTTT. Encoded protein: CASSVLWEPWDTQYF.

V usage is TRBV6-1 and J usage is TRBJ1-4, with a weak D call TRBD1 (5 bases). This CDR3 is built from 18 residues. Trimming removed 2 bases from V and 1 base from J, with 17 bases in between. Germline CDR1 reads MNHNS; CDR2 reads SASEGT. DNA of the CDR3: TGTGCCAGCAGTGAAAAGGGCGATGGGGCAGAAACTAATGAAAAACTGTTTTTT. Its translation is CASSEKGDGAETNEKLFF.